The 13 T cell receptor beta chains below come from one sample, sequenced in a study of technical replicates of blood from several donors. TCRdb's table, derived via immunoSEQ multiplex PCR, lists solely in-frame clones and lacks some. The table includes about 97,000 clones, roughly 95% detected once. Material for sequencing was T cells isolated from PBMCs. These receptors all come from a human donor in good health.

This chain links TRBV7-9 with TRBJ2-7; 8 nucleotides align to TRBD1. V shed 7 bases and J 4 bases; nucleotides not matched to a gene: 15. The length of the CDR3 is 16 residues. The germline CDR1 and CDR2 sequences are SEHNR and FQNEAQ (reference sequence). The CDR3 is CASTLPDRELWYEQYF. For the CDR3, the DNA is TGTGCCAGCACCCTACCGGACAGGGAACTTTGGTACGAGCAGTACTTC.

A single count supports this clone. This CDR3 reads CASSLEGGANYGYTF. In DNA form, the CDR3 reads TGTGCCAGCAGCTTGGAGGGAGGGGCTAACTATGGCTACACCTTC. The chain recombines TRBV27 with TRBJ1-2; the D gene is possibly TRBD1 (5 bases). The CDR3 loop spans 15 amino acids. Trimming took off 6 bases at V and 0 bases at J, with 14 bases between the two ends. Germline loops: CDR1 MNHEY, CDR2 SMNVEV (reference sequence).

The chain has TRBV6-4 and TRBJ2-1; 11 nucleotides agree with TRBD2. This CDR3 region has 15 residues. Germline assignment: CDR1 MRHNA and CDR2 SNTAGT. Germline trimming cut 5 bases from V and 8 bases from J; bases unmatched to any gene: 8. CDR3 protein: CASSPTSGSSDEQFF. The CDR3, as DNA: TGTGCCAGCAGTCCCACTAGCGGGAGTTCAGATGAGCAGTTCTTC.

The V call is TRBV29-1, the J call TRBJ1-1; 10 bases line up with TRBD1. Losses at the gene ends were 7 bases for V and 5 bases for J; bases not matched to a gene: 1. Germline CDR1 and CDR2: SQVTM and ANQGSEA. This CDR3 contains 11 residues. CDR3 protein: CSGQGATEAFF. Written as DNA, the CDR3 is TGCAGCGGACAGGGGGCAACTGAAGCTTTCTTT.

The chain uses TRBV5-8 and TRBJ2-3; D is unresolved. The CDR3 spans 15 residues. The V gene lost 1 base and the J gene lost 2 bases, with 11 bases spanning the gap. From germline, CDR1 is SGHTS and CDR2 YDEGEE. The CDR3 DNA reads as TGTGCCAGCAGCTTGAATCTGGCACCCACAGATACGCAGTATTTT. This gives the protein CASSLNLAPTDTQYF.

This chain connects TRBV19 to TRBJ2-1, with 8 nucleotides matching TRBD2. J was trimmed by 7 bases and V by 5 bases; bases with no gene match: 10. Per germline, CDR1 LNHDA and CDR2 SQIVND (reference sequence). The CDR3 is made up of 15 amino acids. The CDR3 DNA follows: TGTGCCAGTAGTGTCACCGGGACTAGGAAGAATGAGCAGTTCTTC. Translating gives CASSVTGTRKNEQFF.

The genes are TRBV30 and TRBJ2-7; the D gene is possibly TRBD2 (5 bases). The CDR3 is 14 amino acids. V was cut by 0 bases and J by 0 bases, with 9 bases left in between. CDR1 and CDR2 from the germline V gene are GTSNPN and SVGIG (reference sequence). The CDR3 loop reads CAWSVLGSSYEQYF. For the CDR3, the DNA is TGTGCCTGGAGTGTACTTGGGAGCTCCTACGAGCAGTACTTC.

This clone was found once. The chain links TRBV30 to TRBJ2-7, with TRBD1 identical over 12 bases. Germline CDR1 reads GTSNPN; CDR2 reads SVGIG (reference sequence). V shed 2 bases and J 4 bases; nucleotides not matched to a gene: 12. The CDR3 contains 17 residues. In DNA form, the CDR3 reads TGTGCCTGGAGTAAACCTCCGGGACAGGGGGCGATTTACGAGCAGTACTTC. Amino acids: CAWSKPPGQGAIYEQYF.

This chain connects TRBV6-5 to TRBJ1-2, with TRBD1 matching over 9 bases. The J segment lost 7 bases and the V segment lost 0 bases, leaving 6 bases of the junction unmatched. The germline gives CDR1 MNHEY, CDR2 SVGAGI. CDR3 length equals 15 residues. The CDR3 DNA is TGTGCCAGCAGTTACTCGACGGGACAGGGAGTTGGCTACACCTTC. It is translated as CASSYSTGQGVGYTF.

The J gene is TRBJ2-3, the V gene TRBV30; tentatively, D is TRBD2 (6 bases). The CDR3 runs 17 residues. The V gene's germline CDR1 is GTSNPN and CDR2 SVGIG (reference sequence). Trimming took 3 bases from V and 2 from J, leaving 21 bases between them. The CDR3: CAWSDLGGRSDTDTQYF. Here the CDR3 DNA reads TGTGCCTGGAGCGACCTCGGGGGACGGTCGGACACAGATACGCAGTATTTT.

The rearrangement joins TRBV4-2 to TRBJ2-7, with a weak D call TRBD2 (6 bases). CDR3 length: 16 residues. V was pared by 0 bases and J by 3 bases, with 15 bases between. The germline CDR1 and CDR2 sequences are LGHNA and YNFKEQ. Here the CDR3 reads CASSQESETRFYEQYF. CDR3 in DNA: TGTGCCAGCAGCCAAGAATCCGAGACTAGGTTCTACGAGCAGTACTTC.

The chain carries TRBV16 and TRBJ1-1, with D maybe TRBD1 (5 bases). There are 14 residues in the CDR3. Trimming removed 4 bases from V and 5 bases from J, with 14 bases in between. Looked up from germline, CDR1 is KGHSY and CDR2 is FQNENV. The CDR3 region is CASSPGGKSTEAFF. The CDR3 region has the DNA TGTGCCAGCAGCCCCGGGGGGAAGTCGACTGAAGCTTTCTTT.

The CDR3 loop reads CASSWGTSGRTDTQYF. The CDR3 DNA sequence: TGCGCCAGCAGCTGGGGGACTAGCGGGAGAACAGATACGCAGTATTTT. V gene TRBV5-1 combines with J gene TRBJ2-3, with 14 bases fitting TRBD2. CDR1 SGHRS and CDR2 YFSETQ come from the germline V gene. The CDR3 totals 16 residues. V lost 3 bases, J lost 3 bases, and 3 bases stayed unmatched.